Each of the 31 T cell receptor beta chains below was sequenced from the same sample in a study of blood T cell repertoires in COVID-19. Produced via immunoSEQ multiplex PCR; TCRdb's table is partial and in-frame only. The table records 140,000 to 150,000 clones, around nine tenths of them present only once. The sequenced sample consisted of peripheral blood. These receptors were collected from a woman between 45 and 65 years old with acute or convalescent COVID-19.

The chain carries TRBV11-2 and TRBJ1-1; 7 nucleotides match TRBD1. In germline, CDR1 is SGHAT, CDR2 FQNNGV. The J segment lost 0 bases and the V segment lost 6 bases, leaving 4 bases of the junction unmatched. The CDR3 totals 14 residues. The CDR3 spells CASRLGGLNTEAFF. The CDR3 nucleotides are TGTGCCAGCAGGCTAGGGGGCTTGAACACTGAAGCTTTCTTT.

The chain is built from TRBV19 and TRBJ2-6, with TRBD1 matching over 8 bases. With 6 bases clipped from V and 2 bases from J, the junction kept 3 bases outside the gene matches. The CDR3 loop spans 15 amino acids. CDR1 LNHDA and CDR2 SQIVND come from the germline V gene (reference sequence). As DNA, the CDR3 is TGTGCCAGTAGGCCACAGGGGGCTGGGGCCAACGTCCTGACTTTC. Translating it yields CASRPQGAGANVLTF.

The chain combines TRBV6-6 with TRBJ1-6, with 7 bases lining up with TRBD1. The CDR3 sequence is 15 residues long. Germline V gene sequence: CDR1 MNHNY, CDR2 SVGAGI (reference sequence). V shed 6 bases, J shed 5 bases, and the junction held 7 bases outside the gene matches. CDR3 bases: TGTGCCAGCAGACCTCCAGGGGGAGATAATTCACCCCTCCACTTT. Its translation: CASRPPGGDNSPLHF.

This clone was recorded once. The DNA of the CDR3 is TGTGCCAGTGCGGGACCGCCCCATGTCGCTAACTATGGCTACACCTTC. Amino acid sequence: CASAGPPHVANYGYTF. The chain combines TRBV19 with TRBJ1-2; D is perhaps TRBD1 (5 bases). The CDR3 sequence is 16 residues long. Germline-derived CDR1 and CDR2 are LNHDA and SQIVND (reference sequence). V was clipped by 8 bases and J by 0 bases, with 19 bases between them.

The chain recombines TRBV28 with TRBJ1-4; possibly TRBD1 for D (6 bases). CDR1 and CDR2 (germline): MDHEN, SYDVKM. The V gene lost 0 bases and the J gene lost 3 bases, with 8 bases spanning the gap. The CDR3 runs to 15 residues. This CDR3 is CASSLWQGSNEKLFF. The CDR3, as DNA: TGTGCCAGCAGTTTATGGCAGGGGTCTAATGAAAAACTGTTTTTT.

This clone was counted a single time. This CDR3 is CASSSVGTLAAKLFF. The CDR3 nucleotides are TGTGCCAGCAGTTCGGTCGGGACACTGGCCGCAAAACTGTTTTTT. The V gene is TRBV27, the J gene TRBJ1-4, with a possible D match to TRBD1 (6 bases). The germline V and J ends were trimmed by 4 bases and 10 bases, with 19 bases remaining between them. The germline V gene encodes CDR1 MNHEY and CDR2 SMNVEV (reference sequence). This CDR3 is 15 amino acids long.

The gene calls are TRBV6-2 or TRBV6-3 and TRBJ2-3; D may be TRBD1 (6 bases). Germline assignment: CDR1 MNHEY and CDR2 SVGEGT. The CDR3 runs 17 residues. The ends were cut back, 6 bases at V and 5 bases at J, with 24 bases in the middle. CDR3 in amino acids: CASSLHYRDKDRDTQYF. CDR3 bases: TGTGCCAGCAGCCTCCATTACCGGGACAAGGATCGAGATACGCAGTATTTT.

The chain couples TRBV6-1 to TRBJ1-3, with a possible D match to TRBD1 (5 bases). This CDR3 spans 14 amino acids. Germline lookup yields CDR1 MNHNS and CDR2 SASEGT. Deletions cut 1 base from V and 3 bases from J, with 7 bases between. The CDR3 here is CASSEEGFGNTIYF. CDR3 coding DNA: TGTGCCAGCAGTGAAGAGGGGTTTGGAAACACCATATATTTT.

V usage is TRBV7-6 and J usage is TRBJ2-7, with 10 bases fitting TRBD2. The CDR3 is 17 residues long. V dropped 1 base and J dropped 1; count of bases not matched to a gene: 7. Germline assignment: CDR1 SGHVS and CDR2 FNYEAQ. Here the CDR3 reads CASSLVPRTSGSYEQYF. DNA for the CDR3: TGTGCCAGCAGCTTAGTCCCGCGGACTAGCGGTTCCTACGAGCAGTACTTC.

The table lists this clone with a count of one. The chain employs TRBV5-4 and TRBJ2-1, with D perhaps TRBD1 (5 bases). Per the germline V gene, CDR1 is SGHNT and CDR2 is YYREEE (reference sequence). V was shortened by 2 bases and J by 9 bases, with 15 bases between the two germline ends. The CDR3 is made up of 14 amino acids. This CDR3 is CASSFTGHTGEQFF. In DNA form, the CDR3 reads TGTGCCAGCAGCTTCACAGGCCACACGGGTGAGCAGTTCTTC.

In its sample, this clone was seen once. This chain uses TRBV11-2 with TRBJ1-5; the match to TRBD1 covers 7 bases. The CDR3 covers 13 residues. V lost 5 bases and J lost 8; bases outside the gene matches: 6. CDR1 SGHAT and CDR2 FQNNGV come from the germline V gene. CDR3 in amino acids: CASSVAGGKPQHF. The CDR3 region has the DNA TGTGCCAGCAGCGTCGCAGGGGGAAAGCCCCAGCATTTT.

The chain couples TRBV6-5 to TRBJ1-2; unclear D gene. CDR3 length equals 13 residues. Germline-derived CDR1 and CDR2 are MNHEY and SVGAGI. Deletions cut 2 bases from V and 4 bases from J, with 8 bases between. CDR3 sequence: CASSYLFGYGYTF. The CDR3 DNA is TGTGCCAGCAGTTACCTATTTGGCTATGGCTACACCTTC.

The chain couples TRBV20-1 to TRBJ1-2; D is perhaps TRBD1 (6 bases). This CDR3 comprises 11 residues. The V end lost 7 bases, the J end lost 8 bases, and 14 bases lay between the germline ends. In germline, CDR1 is DFQATT, CDR2 SNEGSKA (reference sequence). The DNA for the CDR3 is TGCAGTGGCCACAGGGAGAGGGGCTACACCTTC. The encoded protein is CSGHRERGYTF.

V gene TRBV29-1 combines with J gene TRBJ2-7; a weak D match, TRBD1 (6 bases). Germline V gene data show CDR1 as SQVTM and CDR2 as ANQGSEA. This CDR3 spans 14 amino acids. V dropped 2 bases and J dropped 6 bases, with 17 bases sitting between them. The CDR3: CSVEMRTDFSEQYF. CDR3 DNA sequence: TGCAGCGTTGAAATGCGGACAGACTTCTCCGAGCAGTACTTC.

The chain is built from TRBV10-3 and TRBJ1-3, with D possibly being TRBD1 (6 bases). The V and J ends lost 10 bases and 0 bases respectively, with 16 bases between them. The germline V gene encodes CDR1 ENHRY and CDR2 SYGVKD. The CDR3 is 15 residues long. CDR3 sequence: CATLGQPVSGNTIYF. The CDR3 region has the DNA TGTGCCACCCTCGGACAGCCAGTCTCTGGAAACACCATATATTTT.

This chain links TRBV12-5 with TRBJ1-6; D is unclear. Deletions cut 1 base from V and 7 bases from J, with 5 bases between. The germline gives CDR1 LGHNT, CDR2 FRNRAP. This CDR3 spans 13 amino acids. Here the CDR3 DNA reads TGTGCTAGTGGTTTGGCCGCGAATTCACCCCTCCACTTT. Protein sequence: CASGLAANSPLHF.

J is TRBJ1-4 and V is TRBV15; TRBD1 matches at 8 bases. J was trimmed by 9 bases and V by 1 base; bases with no gene match: 10. The CDR3 covers 16 residues. Germline CDR1 is LNHNV and CDR2 is YYDKDF (reference sequence). The CDR3 spells CATSRGIGTGPKKLFF. In DNA form, the CDR3 reads TGTGCCACCAGCAGAGGGATCGGGACAGGACCCAAAAAACTGTTTTTT.

The gene calls are TRBV6-1 and TRBJ2-1, with 7 bases matching TRBD2. The junction had 2 bases not matched to a gene; V was cut back by 1 base and J by 5 bases. The CDR3 contains 14 residues. Germline V gene sequence: CDR1 MNHNS, CDR2 SASEGT. The chain's CDR3 is CASSEGGGDNEQFF. The CDR3 DNA follows: TGTGCCAGCAGTGAAGGGGGAGGGGACAATGAGCAGTTCTTC.

The DNA for the CDR3 is TGCGCCAGCAGCTGGAGGACTAGCGGGAGGATTAATGAGCAGTTCTTC. This translates into CASSWRTSGRINEQFF. This rearrangement joins TRBV5-1 to TRBJ2-1, with 14 nucleotides matching TRBD2. Germline V gives CDR1 SGHRS, CDR2 YFSETQ. This CDR3 has 16 residues. The V segment lost 3 bases and the J segment 7 bases; nucleotides outside the gene matches: 6.

J is TRBJ1-2 and V is TRBV29-1; the match to TRBD1 covers 7 bases. The germline V gene encodes CDR1 SQVTM and CDR2 ANQGSEA. The V segment lost 7 bases and the J segment 4 bases; nucleotides outside the gene matches: 6. The CDR3 extends over 12 amino acids. The DNA of the CDR3 is TGCAGCGCCATGACAGGGCTCTATGGCTACACCTTC. This translates into CSAMTGLYGYTF. The variable domain in full, completed from reference TRBV29-1 and TRBJ1-2, reads SAVISQKPSRDICQRGTSLTIQCQVDSQVTMMFWYRQQPGQSLTLIATANQGSEATYESGFVIDKFPISRPNLTFSTLTVSNMSPEDSSIYLCSAMTGLYGYTFGSGTRLTVV.

This chain joins TRBV6-1 and TRBJ2-5; 7 nucleotides align to TRBD2. V trimming: 3 bases; J trimming: 5 bases; junction bases outside the gene matches: 9. This CDR3 spans 15 amino acids. Germline V gene lookup returns CDR1 MNHNS and CDR2 SASEGT. The CDR3 is CASSDVASGEETQYF. As DNA, the CDR3 is TGTGCCAGCAGTGACGTCGCTAGCGGAGAGGAGACCCAGTACTTC.

The V gene is TRBV10-3, the J gene TRBJ1-1; D is unresolved. V was shortened by 7 bases and J by 1 base, with 10 bases between the two germline ends. The CDR3 loop spans 13 amino acids. In germline, CDR1 is ENHRY, CDR2 SYGVKD. The CDR3: CAIISDTNTEAFF. CDR3 sequence (DNA): TGTGCCATCATCTCAGATACGAACACTGAAGCTTTCTTT.

The chain couples TRBV4-1 to TRBJ2-5; 9 nucleotides agree with TRBD1. With V trimmed by 1 base and J by 2 bases, 2 bases remained unmatched. The CDR3 totals 15 residues. The germline V gene encodes CDR1 MGHRA and CDR2 YSYEKL. CDR3 loop: CASSQVGTGQETQYF. CDR3 in DNA: TGCGCCAGCAGCCAAGTGGGGACAGGGCAAGAGACCCAGTACTTC.

CDR3 DNA: TGTGCCAGCTCGCCCGGTTTATGGGGACAGTTGAACACTGAAGCTTTCTTT. Residues: CASSPGLWGQLNTEAFF. This rearrangement joins TRBV28 to TRBJ1-1, with 7 bases matching TRBD1. CDR3 size: 17 residues. V gave up 8 bases and J gave up 0 bases; unmatched junction bases: 15. The germline gives CDR1 MDHEN, CDR2 SYDVKM.

This clone came up once. V is TRBV11-2 and J is TRBJ2-5; a possible D gene is TRBD1 (5 bases). Germline V gene data show CDR1 as SGHAT and CDR2 as FQNNGV. The CDR3 totals 13 residues. V was shortened by 3 bases and J by 2 bases, with 7 bases between the two germline ends. The CDR3 is CASSLGRQETQYF. CDR3 coding DNA: TGTGCCAGCAGCTTGGGGCGTCAAGAGACCCAGTACTTC.

The CDR3 region has the DNA TGTGCCTGGAGTTCAACAGGGGGCAATCAGCCCCAGCATTTT. This codes for CAWSSTGGNQPQHF. The J gene is TRBJ1-5, the V gene TRBV30; 7 bases are shared with TRBD1. The V and J ends lost 2 bases and 2 bases, in that order; junction bases with no gene match: 3. CDR1 GTSNPN and CDR2 SVGIG come from the germline V gene (reference sequence). This CDR3 is 14 amino acids long.

V and J are TRBV7-2 and TRBJ1-2; TRBD1 matches at 7 bases. Germline V gene sequence: CDR1 SGHTA, CDR2 FQGNSA. CDR3 length: 17 residues. J was trimmed by 6 bases and V by 4 bases; bases with no gene match: 17. The CDR3 here is CASSSGTALWARDGYTF. The CDR3 bases are TGTGCCAGCAGCTCGGGGACAGCTCTGTGGGCAAGGGATGGCTACACCTTC.

V usage is TRBV4-2 and J usage is TRBJ2-1, with 13 positions matching TRBD2. The trim removed 4 bases at V and 4 bases at J, leaving 4 bases unmatched. The CDR3 has 16 residues. Germline V CDR1 and CDR2: LGHNA, YNFKEQ. The chain's CDR3 is CASSLTTSGGYNEQFF. DNA of the CDR3: TGTGCCAGCAGCCTTACGACTAGCGGGGGGTACAATGAGCAGTTCTTC.

The V call is TRBV5-4, the J call TRBJ2-7, with 8 bases that match TRBD1. Germline values: CDR1 SGHNT, CDR2 YYREEE (reference sequence). This CDR3 has 15 amino acids. V gave up 2 bases and J gave up 2 bases; unmatched junction bases: 6. The CDR3 DNA sequence: TGTGCCAGCAGCTTTAACAGGGGGGTTGCCTACGAGCAGTACTTC. Protein sequence: CASSFNRGVAYEQYF.

J is TRBJ2-5 and V is TRBV7-3; D unresolved. The CDR3 length is 13 residues. Trimming pared 5 bases from V and 5 bases from J, leaving 12 bases between. The V gene's germline CDR1 is SGHTA and CDR2 FQGTGA. DNA of the CDR3: TGTGCCAGCAGCATCCAAGTACGGGAGACCCAGTACTTC. Protein sequence: CASSIQVRETQYF. Using reference TRBV7-3 and TRBJ2-5 for the parts outside the CDR3, the full variable domain is GAGVSQTPSNKVTEKGKYVELRCDPISGHTALYWYRQSLGQGPEFLIYFQGTGAADDSGLPNDRFFAVRPEGSVSTLKIQRTERGDSAVYLCASSIQVRETQYFGPGTRLLVL.

This chain connects TRBV18 to TRBJ1-2; 7 bases agree with TRBD1. There are 14 residues in the CDR3. CDR1 and CDR2 from the germline V gene are KGHSH and LQKENI. V lost 3 bases to trimming and J lost 4 bases; unmatched junction nucleotides: 5. CDR3 bases: TGTGCCAGCTCACCCGCAGGGGGGAGCTATGGCTACACCTTC. This translates into CASSPAGGSYGYTF.